Listed below are T cell receptor beta chains from one sample, sequenced in a study of brain T cells in children with intractable seizures. TCRdb's table, derived via immunoSEQ multiplex PCR, lists solely in-frame clones and lacks some. The sample holds roughly 120,000 clones, 94% seen once. The specimen was peripheral blood, collected at surgery. These receptors came from a boy in the first two years of life with hemimegalencephaly and intractable seizures. CDR3s include the opening cysteine and the closing phenylalanine or tryptophan. D genes are given only for firm matches. Clone size is not always given. Where it is, it says once, few, many or a class for expanded clones.

clone_size	d_call	j_call	v_call	cdr3_aa	cdr3_nt
-	-	TRBJ2-3	TRBV12-3/TRBV12-4	CASSQGPDTQYF	TGTGCCAGCAGCCAGGGTCCAGATACGCAGTATTTT
-	-	TRBJ1-1	TRBV28	CASSFRGRGNTEAFF	TGTGCCAGCAGTTTTAGGGGGAGAGGGAACACTGAAGCTTTCTTT
-	TRBD1	TRBJ1-1	TRBV11-3	CASTRGRGLLNTEAFF	TGTGCCAGCACGAGAGGGAGGGGGCTATTGAACACTGAAGCTTTCTTT
-	TRBD1	TRBJ2-7	TRBV29-1	CSVEGGQVHEQYF	TGCAGCGTTGAAGGGGGACAGGTCCACGAGCAGTACTTC
-	TRBD2	TRBJ2-7	TRBV10-3	CAISGTSGIEYEQYF	TGTGCCATCAGTGGGACTAGCGGGATTGAATACGAGCAGTACTTC
-	-	TRBJ1-2	TRBV27	CATRGGGGYGYTF	TGTGCCACCCGCGGGGGGGGCGGGTATGGCTACACCTTC
-	TRBD1	TRBJ1-6	TRBV7-2	CASSGRDREGSPLHF	TGTGCCAGCAGCGGCCGGGACAGGGAAGGCTCACCCCTCCACTTT
-	TRBD1	TRBJ1-2	TRBV19	CASSRTGGDYGYTF	TGTGCCAGTAGTAGGACAGGGGGCGACTATGGCTACACCTTC
-	-	TRBJ1-5	TRBV18	CASSDDLDQPQHF	TGTGCCAGCTCCGACGACCTTGATCAGCCCCAGCATTTT
-	-	TRBJ1-2	TRBV27	CASSFSANYGYTF	TGTGCCAGCAGTTTTTCGGCTAACTATGGCTACACCTTC
-	TRBD1	TRBJ1-2	TRBV29-1	CSVADRGTNYGYTF	TGCAGCGTTGCCGACAGGGGTACTAACTATGGCTACACCTTC
-	-	TRBJ2-6	TRBV2	CASNGAGLAGANVLTF	TGTGCCAGCAATGGTGCGGGACTCGCTGGGGCCAACGTCCTGACTTTC
-	-	TRBJ2-1	TRBV5-4	CASSLGGGVYNEQFF	TGTGCCAGCAGCTTGGGCGGCGGGGTCTACAATGAGCAGTTCTTC
-	-	TRBJ1-1	TRBV5-1	CASSLDRPNTEAFF	TGCGCCAGCAGCTTAGACAGGCCGAACACTGAAGCTTTCTTT
-	TRBD2	TRBJ2-7	TRBV7-9	CASGGLLGTYEQYF	TGTGCCAGCGGGGGACTATTGGGGACCTACGAGCAGTACTTC
-	-	TRBJ1-4	TRBV5-1	CASSRDNNEKLFF	TGCGCCAGCAGCCGGGACAATAATGAAAAACTGTTTTTT
once	TRBD1	TRBJ2-7	TRBV3-1/TRBV3-2	CASSQDQLRQGPYEQYF	TGTGCCAGCAGCCAAGACCAACTAAGACAGGGACCTTACGAGCAGTACTTC
many	-	TRBJ2-2	TRBV7-2	CASSPQGTAGELFF	TGTGCCAGCAGCCCCCAGGGGACGGCCGGGGAGCTGTTTTTT
-	-	TRBJ1-5	TRBV28	CASSLGGDQPQHF	TGTGCCAGCAGTTTAGGTGGGGATCAGCCCCAGCATTTT
-	-	TRBJ1-5	TRBV19	CASSIDLGGLRQPQHF	TGTGCCAGTAGTATAGATCTGGGGGGTCTACGACAGCCCCAGCATTTT
-	TRBD2	TRBJ2-7	TRBV7-9	CASSPRRGSGTSYEQYF	TGTGCCAGCAGCCCAAGGCGGGGGTCAGGCACCTCCTACGAGCAGTACTTC
-	-	TRBJ1-1	TRBV7-3	CASSLNIGTEAFF	TGTGCCAGCAGCCTAAACATAGGCACTGAAGCTTTCTTT
-	TRBD2	TRBJ2-2	TRBV10-3	CAIGLGTGELFF	TGTGCCATTGGACTAGGCACCGGGGAGCTGTTTTTT
-	-	TRBJ2-1	TRBV10-1	CASSGGPYNEQFF	TGCGCCAGCAGCGGGGGGCCATACAATGAGCAGTTCTTC
-	TRBD2	TRBJ2-1	TRBV27	CASSLSILAGDNEQFF	TGTGCCAGCAGTTTATCGATACTAGCGGGAGACAATGAGCAGTTCTTC
-	-	TRBJ2-7	TRBV6-2/TRBV6-3	CASSYGFGEQYF	TGTGCCAGCAGTTACGGTTTTGGGGAGCAGTACTTC
-	-	TRBJ2-1	TRBV29-1	CSVTGGGAYNEQFF	TGCAGCGTTACCGGTGGGGGCGCCTACAATGAGCAGTTCTTC
-	-	TRBJ2-1	TRBV9	CASSVAGVYNEQFF	TGTGCCAGCAGCGTAGCGGGAGTCTACAATGAGCAGTTCTTC
-	-	TRBJ2-5	TRBV12-5	CASGLFPLKGPVYF	TGTGCTAGTGGTTTGTTCCCTCTAAAGGGGCCGGTGTACTTC
-	TRBD2	TRBJ2-1	TRBV5-1	CASSGAPRGAGGTYNEQFF	TGCGCCAGCAGCGGGGCACCAAGAGGGGCGGGAGGGACATACAATGAGCAGTTCTTC
-	-	TRBJ1-3	TRBV11-2	CASSLSSGSSGNTIYF	TGTGCCAGCAGCTTATCCTCGGGAAGCTCTGGAAACACCATATATTTT
once	TRBD2	TRBJ2-1	TRBV5-1	CASSFGLAGNNEQFF	TGCGCCAGCAGCTTCGGACTAGCGGGTAACAATGAGCAGTTCTTC
-	-	TRBJ2-7	TRBV27	CASSVQWYSYEQYF	TGTGCCAGCAGTGTACAGTGGTACTCCTACGAGCAGTACTTC
-	-	TRBJ2-1	TRBV28	CASSPQGGERNEQFF	TGTGCCAGCAGTCCCCAAGGAGGGGAGCGCAATGAGCAGTTCTTC
-	-	TRBJ1-1	TRBV5-5	CASSFFINTEAFF	TGTGCCAGCAGCTTCTTCATCAACACTGAAGCTTTCTTT
-	-	TRBJ2-3	TRBV6-2/TRBV6-3	CASSPRLGRDTQYF	TGTGCCAGCAGTCCGCGCCTAGGGCGGGATACGCAGTATTTT
-	TRBD2	TRBJ2-7	TRBV5-1	CASSLGGLAAYEQYF	TGCGCCAGCAGCTTGGGGGGACTAGCGGCCTACGAGCAGTACTTC
-	TRBD1	TRBJ1-5	TRBV14	CASSLGQGASNGNQPQHF	TGTGCCAGCAGCCTCGGACAGGGGGCGTCTAACGGGAATCAGCCCCAGCATTTT
-	-	TRBJ1-2	TRBV24-1	CATRWDGGGGYYGYTF	TGTGCCACCAGATGGGACGGCGGAGGCGGATACTATGGCTACACCTTC
-	TRBD2	TRBJ2-1	TRBV9	CASSVELAGSNEQFF	TGTGCCAGCAGCGTAGAACTAGCGGGAAGTAATGAGCAGTTCTTC
-	-	TRBJ1-5	TRBV28	CASSLPGTALRVPQHF	TGTGCCAGCAGTTTACCCGGGACGGCCTTAAGGGTGCCCCAGCATTTT
-	-	TRBJ1-6	TRBV28	CASTMDSQPLHF	TGTGCCAGCACCATGGACTCTCAACCCCTCCACTTT
few	-	TRBJ2-3	TRBV11-3	CASSPQGRTSTDTQYF	TGTGCCAGCAGTCCACAGGGACGGACTAGCACAGATACGCAGTATTTT
once	-	TRBJ2-2	TRBV19	CASSIAGVTGELFF	TGTGCCAGTAGTATAGCGGGAGTTACCGGGGAGCTGTTTTTT
once	-	TRBJ1-6	TRBV18	CASSPGGPYNSPLHF	TGTGCCAGCTCACCAGGGGGGCCCTATAATTCACCCCTCCACTTT
-	-	TRBJ1-1	TRBV10-3	CAISGAGGAEAFF	TGTGCCATCAGTGGGGCAGGCGGAGCTGAAGCTTTCTTT
-	-	TRBJ2-7	TRBV9	CASSVDGEPYEQYF	TGTGCCAGCAGCGTAGACGGGGAGCCCTACGAGCAGTACTTC
-	TRBD2	TRBJ2-7	TRBV4-3	CASSQVSGGPSEQYF	TGCGCCAGCAGCCAAGTATCGGGAGGCCCCTCCGAGCAGTACTTC
-	-	TRBJ1-4	TRBV14	CASSQRGGTNEKLFF	TGTGCCAGCAGCCAACGGGGGGGAACTAATGAAAAACTGTTTTTT